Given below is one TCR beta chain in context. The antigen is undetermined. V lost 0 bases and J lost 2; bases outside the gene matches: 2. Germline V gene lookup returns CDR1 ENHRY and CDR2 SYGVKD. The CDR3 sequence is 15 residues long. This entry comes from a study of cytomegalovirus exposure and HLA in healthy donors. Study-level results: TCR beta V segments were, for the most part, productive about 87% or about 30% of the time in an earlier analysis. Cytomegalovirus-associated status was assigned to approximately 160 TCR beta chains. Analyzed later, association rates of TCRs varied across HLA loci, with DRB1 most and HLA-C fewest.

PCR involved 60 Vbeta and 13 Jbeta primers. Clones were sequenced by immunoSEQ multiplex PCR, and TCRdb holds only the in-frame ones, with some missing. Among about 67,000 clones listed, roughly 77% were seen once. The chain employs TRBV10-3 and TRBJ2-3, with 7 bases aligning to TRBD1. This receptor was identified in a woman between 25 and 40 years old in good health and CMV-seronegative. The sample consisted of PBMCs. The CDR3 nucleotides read TGTGCCATCAGTGAGTCCGACAGGGCCACAGATACGCAGTATTTT. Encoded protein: CAISESDRATDTQYF.